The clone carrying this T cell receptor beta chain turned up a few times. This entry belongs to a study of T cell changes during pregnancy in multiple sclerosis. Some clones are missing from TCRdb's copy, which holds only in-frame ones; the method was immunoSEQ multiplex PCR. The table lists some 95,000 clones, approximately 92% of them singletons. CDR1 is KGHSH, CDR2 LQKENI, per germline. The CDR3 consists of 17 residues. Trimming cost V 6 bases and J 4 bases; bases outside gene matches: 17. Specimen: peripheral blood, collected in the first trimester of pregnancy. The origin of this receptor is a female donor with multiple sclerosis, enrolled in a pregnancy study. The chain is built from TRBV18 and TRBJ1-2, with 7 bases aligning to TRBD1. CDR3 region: CASSQTNTGDPVYGYTF. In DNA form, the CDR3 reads TGTGCCAGCTCCCAAACCAATACAGGGGACCCCGTCTATGGCTACACCTTC.